A selection of T cell receptor beta chains follows, all from one sample in a study of blood T cell repertoires in COVID-19. Profiled with immunoSEQ multiplex PCR; TCRdb holds only in-frame clones, not every one. The profile shows some 230,000 clones, 85% to 90% of them singletons. The sample comprised PBMCs or T cells enriched from blood (not recorded which). These receptors were obtained from a woman aged 18-29 years in a cohort exposed to, infected with or recovered from COVID-19 (not recorded which). Both conserved end residues are part of each CDR3. The D gene is left open where the match is weak. Rows give clone size only sometimes, using once, few, many, or a class for an expanded clone.

J: TRBJ1-1
size: .
V: TRBV3-1/TRBV3-2
D: .
DNA: TGTGCCAGCAGCCCCTGGGGAGTAACTGAAGCTTTCTTT
CDR3: CASSPWGVTEAFF

J: TRBJ2-3
size: .
V: TRBV5-1
D: .
DNA: TGCGCCAGCAGCTTGGGTGGGGCGCAGACGGATACGCAGTATTTT
CDR3: CASSLGGAQTDTQYF

J: TRBJ2-7
size: .
V: TRBV14
D: .
DNA: TGTGCCAGCAGCGCGTACGTGGAGCAGTACTTC
CDR3: CASSAYVEQYF

J: TRBJ1-2
size: .
V: TRBV19
D: TRBD1
DNA: TGTGCCAGTTCGGACAGGGGGAATGGCTACACCTTC
CDR3: CASSDRGNGYTF

J: TRBJ2-5
size: .
V: TRBV10-3
D: .
DNA: TGTGCCATCAGTGACCCCGGCGGGGCTTTAGAGACCCAGTACTTC
CDR3: CAISDPGGALETQYF

J: TRBJ1-1
size: .
V: TRBV7-6
D: .
DNA: TGTGCCAGCAGCTCCAGCTGGACAGCGAACACTGAAGCTTTCTTT
CDR3: CASSSSWTANTEAFF

J: TRBJ2-1
size: .
V: TRBV7-3
D: TRBD2
DNA: TGTGCCAGCAGCCCCCGAAGGAGCGGGAGTAATGAGCAGTTCTTC
CDR3: CASSPRRSGSNEQFF

J: TRBJ1-4
size: .
V: TRBV28
D: TRBD1
DNA: TGTGCCAGCAGTTCGGGGACAGGGTACGAAAAACTGTTTTTT
CDR3: CASSSGTGYEKLFF

J: TRBJ1-5
size: .
V: TRBV19
D: .
DNA: TGTGCCAGTAGTGTATACCGGGAATCGAATCAGCCCCAGCATTTT
CDR3: CASSVYRESNQPQHF

J: TRBJ2-1
size: few
V: TRBV18
D: TRBD2
DNA: TGTGCCAGCTCACCACCGCTAGCGGAGCTATACGGATACAATGAGCAGTTCTTC
CDR3: CASSPPLAELYGYNEQFF

J: TRBJ2-7
size: many
V: TRBV28
D: TRBD2
DNA: TGTGCCAGCAGTTGTAAGCCGGGACTAGCGGGAGGGTGCAGTTACGAGCAGTACTTC
CDR3: CASSCKPGLAGGCSYEQYF

J: TRBJ1-5
size: .
V: TRBV10-2
D: .
DNA: TGCGGCGTGGGGCAGAGCAATCAGCCCCAGCATTTT
CDR3: CGVGQSNQPQHF

J: TRBJ1-4
size: .
V: TRBV9
D: .
DNA: TGTGCCAGCAGCCCACGCTCTTACGGACGGAGGGAAAAACTGTTTTTT
CDR3: CASSPRSYGRREKLFF

J: TRBJ2-1
size: .
V: TRBV7-9
D: .
DNA: TGTGCCAGCAGCCCAACGGGACTTTACAATGAGCAGTTCTTC
CDR3: CASSPTGLYNEQFF

J: TRBJ1-3
size: .
V: TRBV7-3
D: TRBD1
DNA: TGTGCCAGCAGCTTCCCTACAGGGGCTGGAAACACCATATATTTT
CDR3: CASSFPTGAGNTIYF

J: TRBJ2-3
size: .
V: TRBV11-3
D: TRBD1
DNA: TGTGCCAGCAGCTCCCGCAGGGGGTCGGTAAGCACAGATACGCAGTATTTT
CDR3: CASSSRRGSVSTDTQYF

J: TRBJ1-2
size: .
V: TRBV6-6
D: .
DNA: TGTGCCAGCAGTTACCCCCTGCACAGTTTCGAGGGCTACACCTTC
CDR3: CASSYPLHSFEGYTF

J: TRBJ2-2
size: .
V: TRBV2
D: TRBD2
DNA: TGTGCCAGCCAGGGGCAGCGGCTAGCGGGGGGGCCGAGCACCGGGGAGCTGTTTTTT
CDR3: CASQGQRLAGGPSTGELFF

J: TRBJ1-5
size: .
V: TRBV19
D: .
DNA: TGTGCCAGTACTCCCCGCGGGGTGGGCAATCAGCCCCAGCATTTT
CDR3: CASTPRGVGNQPQHF

J: TRBJ2-1
size: .
V: TRBV5-8
D: .
DNA: TGTGCCAGCAGCCCGGGGGATCCTACCTACAATGAGCAGTTCTTC
CDR3: CASSPGDPTYNEQFF